This TCR beta chain was documented in a study of blood T cell repertoires in COVID-19. For the study at large: Both acute and convalescent COVID-19 samples were obtained from the United States, Italy and Spain. The cDNA or gDNA used as material had been derived from T cells, B-cell-depleted T cells, or PBMCs.

The J segment lost 6 bases and the V segment lost 4 bases, leaving 4 bases of the junction unmatched. The germline V gene encodes CDR1 MNHEY and CDR2 SMNVEV (reference sequence). The CDR3 is made up of 13 amino acids. Original data processing: The assay estimated nucleated cells by amplifying reference gene primers. Profiling relied on immunoSEQ multiplex PCR, and the TCRdb table lists in-frame clones only, not all of them. Clone size and the V and J calls come from that table; the DNA yielded D and trimming. Altogether tens of thousands of clones are present, 88% being singletons, with the ten largest covering approximately 9.6%.

Sequenced: peripheral blood. V usage is TRBV27 and J usage is TRBJ1-2; 8 positions agree with TRBD1. The TCR originated in a man aged 45-65 years with active COVID-19. CDR3 in amino acids: CASSSRTGNGYTF. The CDR3 DNA sequence: TGTGCCAGCAGTTCGAGGACAGGGAATGGCTACACCTTC.